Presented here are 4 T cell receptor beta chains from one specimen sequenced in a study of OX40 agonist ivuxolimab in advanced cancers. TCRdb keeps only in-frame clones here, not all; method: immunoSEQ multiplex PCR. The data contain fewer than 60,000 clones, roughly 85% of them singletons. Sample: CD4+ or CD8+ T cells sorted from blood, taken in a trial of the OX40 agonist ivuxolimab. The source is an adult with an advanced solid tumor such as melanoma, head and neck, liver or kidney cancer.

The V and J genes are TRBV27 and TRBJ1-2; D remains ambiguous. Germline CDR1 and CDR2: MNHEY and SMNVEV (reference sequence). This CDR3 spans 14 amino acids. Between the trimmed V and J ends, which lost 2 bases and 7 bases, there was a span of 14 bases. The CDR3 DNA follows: TGTGCCAGCAGTTTAAGCCCGAGGGCGCTTGGCTACACCTTC. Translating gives CASSLSPRALGYTF.

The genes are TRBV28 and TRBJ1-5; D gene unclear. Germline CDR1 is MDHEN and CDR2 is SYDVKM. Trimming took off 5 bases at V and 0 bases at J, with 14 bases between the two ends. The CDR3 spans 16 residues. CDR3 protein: CASSGQEPASNQPQHF. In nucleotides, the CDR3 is TGTGCCAGCAGTGGCCAAGAACCCGCTAGCAATCAGCCCCAGCATTTT.

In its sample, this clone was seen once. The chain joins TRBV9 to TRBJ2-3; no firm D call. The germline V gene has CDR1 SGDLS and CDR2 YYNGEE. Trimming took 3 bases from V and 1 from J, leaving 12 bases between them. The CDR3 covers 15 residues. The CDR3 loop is CASSANLDRTDTQYF. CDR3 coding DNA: TGTGCCAGCAGCGCCAATCTGGACCGCACAGATACGCAGTATTTT.

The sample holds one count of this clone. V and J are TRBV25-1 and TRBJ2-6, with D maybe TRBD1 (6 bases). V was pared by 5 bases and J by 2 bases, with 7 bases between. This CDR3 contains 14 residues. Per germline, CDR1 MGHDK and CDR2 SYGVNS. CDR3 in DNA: TGTGCCAGCAGTTCAGGGGCTGGGGCCAACGTCCTGACTTTC. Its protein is CASSSGAGANVLTF.